This record covers a single T cell receptor (beta chain). The antigen is undetermined. Germline V gene data show CDR1 as GTSNPN and CDR2 as SVGIG (reference sequence). V lost 4 bases to trimming and J lost 8 bases; unmatched junction nucleotides: 9. The CDR3 runs to 14 residues. Evenly divided among several immunoSEQ plates was the genomic DNA of each subset. Approximately 200 ng DNA, approximately 30,000 T cell genomes, went into each sorted-subset replicate PCR. Repertoires were generated with immunoSEQ multiplex PCR, while TCRdb's copy carries only in-frame clones and drops some. The table shows around 1,000,000 clones, with about 72% occurring only once. The data stem from a study of shared clonotypes between healthy human individuals. Broader study findings: Shared clonotypes: roughly 4.7% naive CD4, about 4% naive CD8, around 2.2% memory CD4, more than 0.3% memory CD8. Compared with memory subsets, naive subsets generally had larger estimated richness.

The specimen sequenced was memory CD4+ T cells from PBMCs. The subset here: CD45RA-negative fraction. The TCR was taken from a man aged 18 to 30 in good health. Some clones in this sample may be carry-over from other donors' samples. The chain carries TRBV30 and TRBJ1-4; the match to TRBD1 covers 8 bases. The CDR3 sequence is CAWTGGAGGEKLFF. The CDR3, as DNA: TGTGCCTGGACAGGGGGCGCCGGAGGGGAAAAACTGTTTTTT.